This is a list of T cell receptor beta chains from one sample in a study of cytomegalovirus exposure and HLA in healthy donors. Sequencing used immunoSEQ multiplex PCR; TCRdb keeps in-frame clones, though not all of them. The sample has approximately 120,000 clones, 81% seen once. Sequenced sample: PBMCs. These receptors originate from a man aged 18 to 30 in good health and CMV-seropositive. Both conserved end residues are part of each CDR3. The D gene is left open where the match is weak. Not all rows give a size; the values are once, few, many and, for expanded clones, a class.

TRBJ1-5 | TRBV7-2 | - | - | CASSDWDKGYNQPQHF | TGTGCCAGCAGCGACTGGGACAAGGGGTACAATCAGCCCCAGCATTTT
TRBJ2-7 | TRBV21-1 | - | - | CASSPPRDTGTSDEQYF | TGTGCCAGCAGCCCCCCAAGGGACACCGGGACTAGCGACGAGCAGTACTTC
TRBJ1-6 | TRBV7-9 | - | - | CASSLVHLAGSYNSPLHF | TGTGCCAGCAGCTTAGTGCACTTGGCGGGCTCCTATAATTCACCCCTCCACTTT
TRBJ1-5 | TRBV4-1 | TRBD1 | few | CASSTYRGQHNQPQHF | TGCGCCAGCAGCACCTACCGGGGACAGCACAATCAGCCCCAGCATTTT
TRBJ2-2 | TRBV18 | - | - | CASSPRETGVNTGELFF | TGTGCCAGCTCACCACGAGAGACCGGGGTTAACACCGGGGAGCTGTTTTTT
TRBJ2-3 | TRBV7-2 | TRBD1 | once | CASSPGTGEMFTDTQYF | TGTGCCAGCAGCCCAGGGACAGGGGAAATGTTTACAGATACGCAGTATTTT
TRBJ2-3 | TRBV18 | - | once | CASSRGTDTQYF | TGTGCCAGCTCACGCGGCACAGATACGCAGTATTTT
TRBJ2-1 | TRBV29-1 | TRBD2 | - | CSVRLAAYNEQFF | TGCAGCGTGAGACTAGCGGCCTACAATGAGCAGTTCTTC
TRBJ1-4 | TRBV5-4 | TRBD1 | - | CASSVLGQSQNEKLFF | TGTGCCAGCAGCGTCCTGGGACAGAGCCAAAATGAAAAACTGTTTTTT
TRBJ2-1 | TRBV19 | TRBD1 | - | CASSIASGQSSYNEQFF | TGTGCCAGTAGTATAGCTTCGGGACAGAGCTCCTACAATGAGCAGTTCTTC
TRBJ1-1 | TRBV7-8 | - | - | CASSLAPGSSEAFF | TGTGCCAGCAGCTTAGCCCCAGGGTCGAGTGAAGCTTTCTTT
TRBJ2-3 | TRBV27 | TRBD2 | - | CASRGYGGSPDTQYF | TGTGCCAGCAGGGGATATGGCGGGAGCCCAGATACGCAGTATTTT
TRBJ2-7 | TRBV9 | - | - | CASSPRQESSYEQYF | TGTGCCAGCAGCCCACGACAGGAGAGCTCCTACGAGCAGTACTTC
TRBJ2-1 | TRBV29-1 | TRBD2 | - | CSDRTSGSYGNEQFF | TGCAGCGACCGGACTAGCGGGAGTTACGGCAATGAGCAGTTCTTC
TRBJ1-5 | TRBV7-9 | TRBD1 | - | CASSLGTGSSNQPQHF | TGTGCCAGCAGCTTAGGGACAGGGTCGTCAAATCAGCCCCAGCATTTT
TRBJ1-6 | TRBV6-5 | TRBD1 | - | CASSAGTGGLGPLHF | TGTGCCAGCAGCGCCGGGACAGGGGGCCTCGGACCCCTCCACTTT
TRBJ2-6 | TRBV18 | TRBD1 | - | CASSPTGHSGANVLTF | TGTGCCAGCTCCCCGACAGGGCACTCTGGGGCCAACGTCCTGACTTTC
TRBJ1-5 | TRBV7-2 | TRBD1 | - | CASSLLWTGDQPQHF | TGTGCCAGCAGCTTGCTTTGGACAGGAGATCAGCCCCAGCATTTT
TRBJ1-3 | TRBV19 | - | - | CASSIPSGHSSGNTIYF | TGTGCCAGTAGTATTCCTTCGGGACACTCCTCTGGAAACACCATATATTTT
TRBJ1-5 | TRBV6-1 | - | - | CASSPTGVSDQPQHF | TGTGCCAGCAGTCCCACAGGTGTTTCCGACCAGCCCCAGCATTTT
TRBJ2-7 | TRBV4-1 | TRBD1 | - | CASSHPDRAYEQYF | TGCGCCAGCAGCCACCCGGACAGGGCCTACGAGCAGTACTTC
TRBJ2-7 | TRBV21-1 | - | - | CASSKPEPRGPNEQYF | TGTGCCAGCAGCAAACCCGAACCCAGGGGACCCAACGAGCAGTACTTC
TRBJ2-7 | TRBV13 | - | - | CASRSPQGEQYF | TGTGCCAGCAGGTCCCCCCAGGGCGAGCAGTACTTC
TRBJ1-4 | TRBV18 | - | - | CASSPGGTNEKLFF | TGTGCCAGCTCACCCGGAGGGACTAATGAAAAACTGTTTTTT
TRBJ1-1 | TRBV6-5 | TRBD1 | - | CASSKRDREFTEAFF | TGTGCCAGCAGTAAACGGGACAGGGAGTTCACTGAAGCTTTCTTT
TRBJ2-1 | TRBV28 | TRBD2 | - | CASSLAGGPGQFF | TGTGCCAGCAGTTTAGCGGGGGGGCCGGGGCAGTTCTTC
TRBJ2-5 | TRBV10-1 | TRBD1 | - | CASSAAGTGVQETQYF | TGCGCCAGCAGTGCCGCCGGGACAGGGGTACAAGAGACCCAGTACTTC
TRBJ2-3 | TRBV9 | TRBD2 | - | CASSVSGTYTDTQYF | TGTGCCAGCAGCGTGAGCGGGACTTACACAGATACGCAGTATTTT
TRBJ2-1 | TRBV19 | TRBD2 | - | CASKPGTSDPNHLGSYNEQFF | TGTGCCAGTAAACCCGGGACTAGCGATCCCAACCACCTGGGCTCCTACAATGAGCAGTTCTTC
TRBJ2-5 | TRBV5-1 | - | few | CASSLDFSAQETQYF | TGCGCCAGCAGCTTGGATTTTAGCGCACAAGAGACCCAGTACTTC
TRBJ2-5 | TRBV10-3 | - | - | CAIKSGAMQETQYF | TGTGCCATCAAGTCAGGGGCTATGCAAGAGACCCAGTACTTC
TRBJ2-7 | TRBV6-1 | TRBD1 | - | CASNRGSGYEQYF | TGTGCCAGCAACAGGGGCAGCGGCTACGAGCAGTACTTC
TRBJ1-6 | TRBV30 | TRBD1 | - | CAWSPPSTGGDSSPLHF | TGTGCCTGGAGTCCACCCTCCACAGGGGGAGACTCTTCACCCCTCCACTTT
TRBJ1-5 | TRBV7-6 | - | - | CASSLVPLGRLPSNQPQHF | TGTGCCAGCAGCTTAGTACCGCTTGGCAGATTGCCTAGCAATCAGCCCCAGCATTTT
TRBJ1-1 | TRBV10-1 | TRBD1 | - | CASSGSEGQGTGEAFF | TGCGCCAGCAGTGGCTCTGAGGGACAGGGGACGGGTGAAGCTTTCTTT
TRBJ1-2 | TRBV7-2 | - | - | CASERGEGSGYTF | TGTGCCAGCGAGCGGGGGGAGGGTTCGGGCTACACCTTC
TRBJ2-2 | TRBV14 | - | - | CASSQDDWNTYYPGELFF | TGTGCCAGCAGCCAAGATGATTGGAACACGTACTACCCCGGGGAGCTGTTTTTT
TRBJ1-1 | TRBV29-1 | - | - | CSVGISSEAFF | TGCAGCGTTGGAATCAGTTCGGAAGCTTTCTTT
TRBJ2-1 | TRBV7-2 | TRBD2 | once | CASSTSLGSGSFEQFF | TGTGCCAGCAGCACTAGTCTTGGTAGCGGGAGTTTTGAGCAGTTCTTC
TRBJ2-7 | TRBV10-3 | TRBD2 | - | CAISERGGSSYEQYF | TGTGCCATCAGTGAGCGCGGGGGATCCTCCTACGAGCAGTACTTC
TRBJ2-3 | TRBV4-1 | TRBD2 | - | CASSQDNGGGLETDTQYF | TGCGCCAGCAGCCAAGATAACGGCGGAGGACTAGAGACAGATACGCAGTATTTT
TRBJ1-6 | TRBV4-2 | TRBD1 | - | CASSRRLGQNNSPLHF | TGTGCCAGCAGCCGACGATTGGGACAGAATAATTCACCCCTCCACTTT
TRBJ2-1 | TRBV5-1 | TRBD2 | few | CASRLAGGNYNEQFF | TGCGCCAGCAGACTAGCGGGAGGGAATTACAATGAGCAGTTCTTC
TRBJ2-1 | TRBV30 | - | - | CAWRGAHNEQFF | TGTGCCTGGAGAGGGGCCCACAATGAGCAGTTCTTC
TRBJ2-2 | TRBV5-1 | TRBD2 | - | CASSLGRGSTGELFF | TGCGCCAGCAGCTTGGGGCGGGGGAGCACCGGGGAGCTGTTTTTT